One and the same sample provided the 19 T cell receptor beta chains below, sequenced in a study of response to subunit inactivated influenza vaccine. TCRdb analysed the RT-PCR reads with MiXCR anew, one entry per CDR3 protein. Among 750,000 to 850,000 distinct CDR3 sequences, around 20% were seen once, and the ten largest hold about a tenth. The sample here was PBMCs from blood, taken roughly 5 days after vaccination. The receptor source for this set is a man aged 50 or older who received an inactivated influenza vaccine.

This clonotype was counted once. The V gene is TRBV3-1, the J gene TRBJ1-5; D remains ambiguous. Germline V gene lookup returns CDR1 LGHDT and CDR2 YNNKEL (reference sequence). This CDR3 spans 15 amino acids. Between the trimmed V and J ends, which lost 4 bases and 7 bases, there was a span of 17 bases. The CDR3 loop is CASSPGGGVRQPQHF. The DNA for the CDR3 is TGTGCCAGCAGCCCCGGCGGCGGGGTACGGCAGCCCCAGCATTTT.

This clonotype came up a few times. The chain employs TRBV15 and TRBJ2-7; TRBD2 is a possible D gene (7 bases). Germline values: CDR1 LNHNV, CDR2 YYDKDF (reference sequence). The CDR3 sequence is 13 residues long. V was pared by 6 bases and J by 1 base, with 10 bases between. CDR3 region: CATRRGPSYEQYF. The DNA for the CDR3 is TGTGCCACCAGGCGGGGGCCTTCCTACGAGCAGTACTTC.

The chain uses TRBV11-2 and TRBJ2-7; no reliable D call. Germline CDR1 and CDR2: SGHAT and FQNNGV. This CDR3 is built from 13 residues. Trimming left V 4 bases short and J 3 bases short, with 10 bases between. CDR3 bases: TGTGCCAGCAGCTCCAGCCGGCTCTACGAGCAGTACTTC. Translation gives CASSSSRLYEQYF.

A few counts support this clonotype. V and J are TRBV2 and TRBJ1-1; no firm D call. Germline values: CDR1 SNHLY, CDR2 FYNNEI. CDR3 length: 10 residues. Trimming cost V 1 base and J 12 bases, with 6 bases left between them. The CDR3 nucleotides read TGTGCCAGCAGTGAAGTCGTTACTTTCTTT. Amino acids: CASSEVVTFF.

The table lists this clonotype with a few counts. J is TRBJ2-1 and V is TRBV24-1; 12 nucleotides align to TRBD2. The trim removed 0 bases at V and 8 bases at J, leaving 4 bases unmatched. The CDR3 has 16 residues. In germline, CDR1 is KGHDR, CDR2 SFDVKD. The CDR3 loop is CATSDLGLAGGDEQFF. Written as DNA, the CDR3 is TGTGCCACCAGTGATTTGGGGCTAGCGGGGGGGGATGAGCAGTTCTTC.

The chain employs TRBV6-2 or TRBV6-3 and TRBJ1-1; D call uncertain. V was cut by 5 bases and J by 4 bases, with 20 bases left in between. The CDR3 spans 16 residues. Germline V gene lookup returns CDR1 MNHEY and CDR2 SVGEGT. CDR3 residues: CASSTLRLSDGTEAFF. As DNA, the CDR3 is TGTGCCAGCAGTACACTCAGGTTGTCTGACGGCACTGAAGCTTTCTTT.

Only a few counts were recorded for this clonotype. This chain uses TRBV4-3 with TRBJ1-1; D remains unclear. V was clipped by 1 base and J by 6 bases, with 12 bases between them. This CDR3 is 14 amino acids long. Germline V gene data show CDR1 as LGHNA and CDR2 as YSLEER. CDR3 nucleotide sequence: TGCGCCAGCAGCCAAGCACCTGGGAGAGCTGAAGCTTTCTTT. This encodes CASSQAPGRAEAFF.

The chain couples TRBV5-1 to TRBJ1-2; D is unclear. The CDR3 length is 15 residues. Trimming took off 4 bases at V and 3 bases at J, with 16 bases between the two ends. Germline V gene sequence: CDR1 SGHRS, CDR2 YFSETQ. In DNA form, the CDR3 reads TGCGCCAGCAGCGCCACCCGGGGTCCTGACTATGGCTACACCTTC. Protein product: CASSATRGPDYGYTF.

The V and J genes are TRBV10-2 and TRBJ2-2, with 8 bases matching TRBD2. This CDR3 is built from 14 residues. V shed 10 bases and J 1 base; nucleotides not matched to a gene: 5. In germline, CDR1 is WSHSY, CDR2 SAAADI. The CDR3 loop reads CATSAGVNTGELFF. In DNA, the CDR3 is TGCGCCACCTCAGCGGGAGTGAACACCGGGGAGCTGTTTTTT.

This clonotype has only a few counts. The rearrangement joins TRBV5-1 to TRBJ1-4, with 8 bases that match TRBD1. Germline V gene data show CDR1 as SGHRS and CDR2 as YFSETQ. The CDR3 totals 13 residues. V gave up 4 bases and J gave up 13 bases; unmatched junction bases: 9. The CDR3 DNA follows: TGCGCCAGCAGCCAAGACAGGGGTTCCACACTGTTTTTT. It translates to CASSQDRGSTLFF.

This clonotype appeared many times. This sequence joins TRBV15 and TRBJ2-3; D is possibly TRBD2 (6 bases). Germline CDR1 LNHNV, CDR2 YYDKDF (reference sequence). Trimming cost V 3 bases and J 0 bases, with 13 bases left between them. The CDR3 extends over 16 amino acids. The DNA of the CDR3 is TGTGCCACCAGCAGGGGAAGCGGGTCGAGCACAGATACGCAGTATTTT. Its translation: CATSRGSGSSTDTQYF. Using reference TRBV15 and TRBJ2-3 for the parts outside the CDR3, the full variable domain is DAMVIQNPRYQVTQFGKPVTLSCSQTLNHNVMYWYQQKSSQAPKLLFHYYDKDFNNEADTPDNFQSRRPNTSFCFLDIRSPGLGDTAMYLCATSRGSGSSTDTQYFGPGTRLTVL.

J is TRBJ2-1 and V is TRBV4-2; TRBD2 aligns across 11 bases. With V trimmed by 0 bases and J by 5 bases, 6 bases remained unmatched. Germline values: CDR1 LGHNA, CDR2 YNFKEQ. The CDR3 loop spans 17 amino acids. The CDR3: CASSQDLLAGGNNEQFF. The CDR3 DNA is TGTGCCAGCAGCCAAGATCTATTAGCGGGAGGGAACAATGAGCAGTTCTTC.

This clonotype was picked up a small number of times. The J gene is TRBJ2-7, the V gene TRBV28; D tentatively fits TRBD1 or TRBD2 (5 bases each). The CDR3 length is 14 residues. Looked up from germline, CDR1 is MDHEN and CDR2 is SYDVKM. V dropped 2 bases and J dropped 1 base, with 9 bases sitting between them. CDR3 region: CASSLRGASYEQYF. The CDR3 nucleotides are TGTGCCAGCAGTTTAAGAGGGGCGTCCTACGAGCAGTACTTC.

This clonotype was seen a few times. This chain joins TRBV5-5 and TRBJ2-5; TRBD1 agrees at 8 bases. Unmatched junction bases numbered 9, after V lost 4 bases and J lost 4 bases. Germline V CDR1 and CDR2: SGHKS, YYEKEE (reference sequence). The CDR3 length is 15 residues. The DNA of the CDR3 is TGTGCCAGCAGCGTTGCAGGGGGCGTAGGAGAGACCCAGTACTTC. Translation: CASSVAGGVGETQYF.

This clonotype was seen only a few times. The CDR3 coding sequence is TGCGCCAGCAGCTTGGAAACGGGGCGGCAAGAGACCCAGTACTTC. This sequence encodes CASSLETGRQETQYF. The rearrangement joins TRBV5-1 to TRBJ2-5, with D perhaps TRBD1 or TRBD2 (5 bases each). There are 15 residues in the CDR3. CDR1 is SGHRS and CDR2 is YFSETQ in the germline V gene. V lost 0 bases to trimming and J lost 2 bases, with 11 bases between them.

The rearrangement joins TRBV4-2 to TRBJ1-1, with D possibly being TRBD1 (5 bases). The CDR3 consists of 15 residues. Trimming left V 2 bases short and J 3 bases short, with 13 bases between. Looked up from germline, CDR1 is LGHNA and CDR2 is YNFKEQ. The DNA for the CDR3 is TGTGCCAGCAGCCAAACAACAGGTGGAGACACTGAAGCTTTCTTT. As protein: CASSQTTGGDTEAFF.

CDR3 in DNA: TGCGCCAGCAGCCAAAAAGCCAGGGGGCGGATTGATACGCAGTATTTT. Residues: CASSQKARGRIDTQYF. The chain links TRBV4-3 to TRBJ2-3, with 8 bases fitting TRBD1. From germline, CDR1 is LGHNA and CDR2 YSLEER. The length of the CDR3 is 16 residues. The trim removed 2 bases at V and 6 bases at J, leaving 10 bases unmatched.

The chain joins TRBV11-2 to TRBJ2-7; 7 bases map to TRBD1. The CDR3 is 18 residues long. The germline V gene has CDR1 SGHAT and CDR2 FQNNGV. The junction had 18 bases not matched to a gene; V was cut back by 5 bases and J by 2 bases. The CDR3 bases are TGTGCCAGCAGCCCACCCGGGACAGCAAAATCCAGTCCCTACGAGCAGTACTTC. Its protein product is CASSPPGTAKSSPYEQYF.

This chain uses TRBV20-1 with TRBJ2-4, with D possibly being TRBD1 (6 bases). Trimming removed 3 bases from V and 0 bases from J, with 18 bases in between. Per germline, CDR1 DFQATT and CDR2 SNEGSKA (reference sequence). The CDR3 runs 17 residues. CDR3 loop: CSARETGRNLAKNIQYF. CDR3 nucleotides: TGCAGTGCTAGGGAGACAGGCCGGAACCTAGCCAAAAACATTCAGTACTTC.